Presented here are 8 T cell receptor beta chains from one specimen sequenced in a study of blood T cell repertoires in COVID-19. Only in-frame clones appear in the TCRdb table, and some are missing; sequencing was by immunoSEQ multiplex PCR. The sample shows 310,000 or so clones, roughly 90% of them seen only once. Material for sequencing was peripheral blood. These receptor sequences come from a woman aged 50 to 60 with active or convalescent COVID-19.

The genes are TRBV20-1 and TRBJ1-3; TRBD1 aligns across 9 bases. Germline V gene data show CDR1 as DFQATT and CDR2 as SNEGSKA (reference sequence). This CDR3 comprises 17 residues. J lost 4 bases, V lost 3 bases, and 13 bases had no gene match. The CDR3 DNA is TGCAGTGCTAGTGCCGGGACAGGGTTTGGTGTCGGAAACACCATATATTTT. Amino acid sequence: CSASAGTGFGVGNTIYF.

This chain uses TRBV13 with TRBJ1-1; maybe TRBD1 (6 bases). Germline CDR1 reads PRHDT; CDR2 reads FYEKMQ (reference sequence). Trimming stripped 5 bases from V and 4 bases from J, with 11 bases between. The CDR3 has 13 residues. The CDR3 reads CASSGGGATEAFF. The CDR3 DNA is TGTGCCAGCAGCGGTGGGGGGGCCACTGAAGCTTTCTTT.

The chain is built from TRBV19 and TRBJ1-5; D might be TRBD1 (5 bases). This CDR3 has 15 amino acids. Germline V gene sequence: CDR1 LNHDA, CDR2 SQIVND (reference sequence). Trimming stripped 6 bases from V and 5 bases from J, with 17 bases between. This CDR3 reads CASSAGGRTYQPQHF. The CDR3 DNA is TGTGCCAGTAGCGCCGGCGGCAGGACATATCAGCCCCAGCATTTT. The full variable domain, completed using reference TRBV19 and TRBJ1-5, is DGGITQSPKYLFRKEGQNVTLSCEQNLNHDAMYWYRQDPGQGLRLIYYSQIVNDFQKGDIAEGYSVSREKKESFPLTVTSAQKNPTAFYLCASSAGGRTYQPQHFGDGTRLSIL.

This chain links TRBV28 with TRBJ1-2, with 9 positions matching TRBD1. V shed 6 bases, J shed 7 bases, and the junction held 9 bases outside the gene matches. The CDR3 loop spans 14 amino acids. Germline CDR1 MDHEN, CDR2 SYDVKM. CDR3 sequence: CASSPVDRGGGYTF. CDR3 nucleotide sequence: TGTGCCAGCAGCCCAGTCGACAGGGGGGGTGGCTACACCTTC.

V is TRBV25-1 and J is TRBJ1-1; perhaps TRBD1 as D (6 bases). The germline CDR1 and CDR2 sequences are MGHDK and SYGVNS. There are 13 residues in the CDR3. Trimming pared 6 bases from V and 6 bases from J, leaving 14 bases between. The CDR3 spells CASRVVGHSEAFF. CDR3 nucleotide sequence: TGTGCCAGCAGGGTAGTGGGACACTCTGAAGCTTTCTTT.

The chain recombines TRBV4-1 with TRBJ1-6; D remains ambiguous. Germline V gene lookup returns CDR1 MGHRA and CDR2 YSYEKL. The V and J ends lost 0 bases and 6 bases respectively, with 6 bases between them. This CDR3 spans 14 amino acids. The CDR3 protein is CASSQESGNSPLHF. Here the CDR3 DNA reads TGCGCCAGCAGCCAAGAGTCCGGTAATTCACCCCTCCACTTT.

In this sample, this clone turned up once. V and J are TRBV7-6 and TRBJ2-1; 10 positions agree with TRBD1. V trimming: 6 bases; J trimming: 1 base; junction bases outside the gene matches: 3. In germline, CDR1 is SGHVS, CDR2 FNYEAQ. CDR3 size: 15 residues. CDR3 residues: CASSRDRGSYNEQFF. CDR3 coding DNA: TGTGCCAGCAGTCGGGACAGGGGATCCTACAATGAGCAGTTCTTC.

The gene calls are TRBV6-2 or TRBV6-3 and TRBJ2-2; TRBD2 aligns across 10 bases. V trimming: 2 bases; J trimming: 2 bases; junction bases outside the gene matches: 11. Germline CDR1 reads MNHEY; CDR2 reads SVGEGT. The CDR3 sequence is 19 residues long. The CDR3 DNA sequence: TGTGCCAGCAGTTACACAAGGACTAGCGGCTCTTATAACACCGGGGAGCTGTTTTTT. Protein: CASSYTRTSGSYNTGELFF.